This T cell receptor (beta chain) was sequenced in a study of blood T cell repertoires in COVID-19. Study overall: Both acute and convalescent COVID-19 samples were obtained from the United States, Italy and Spain. Nucleic acid was either cDNA or gDNA, and it came from T cells, B-cell-depleted T cells, or PBMCs.

In the original workflow: Scientists estimated how many nucleated cells there were by amplifying reference gene primers. Here immunoSEQ multiplex PCR was the method, and the copy in TCRdb shows in-frame clones only, minus some. V and J calls and clone size come straight from that table; D and trimming were deduced from the DNA. The sample holds about 94,000 clones; 80% to 85% are singletons and the top ten take around 6.5%. Sample: peripheral blood. The receptor's source is a man aged 55 to 69 with acute or convalescent COVID-19.

DNA of the CDR3: TGTGCCAGTAGTACGGGGACTAGCGGGGTGAATGAGCAGTTCTTC. This sequence encodes CASSTGTSGVNEQFF. This chain uses TRBV19 with TRBJ2-1, with 13 bases identical to TRBD2. The CDR3 has 15 residues. The ends lost 4 bases at V and 7 bases at J; junction bases unmatched: 4. CDR1 is LNHDA, CDR2 SQIVND, per germline (reference sequence).